This T cell receptor (beta chain) was identified during a study of cytomegalovirus exposure and HLA in healthy donors. The PCR was carried out with 60 Vbeta primers and 13 Jbeta primers. Clones were read by immunoSEQ multiplex PCR, and TCRdb kept only the in-frame ones, dropping some. The sample gives about 180,000 clones, around 80% of which show up once; 1.3% to 1.5% is in the top ten. Germline-derived CDR1 and CDR2 are SGHTS and YDEGEE. CDR3 length: 15 amino acids. The V and J ends lost 1 base and 0 bases respectively, with 5 bases between them. The source material was PBMCs. V gene TRBV5-8 combines with J gene TRBJ2-6; D not resolved. The sequence came from a girl between 5 and 17 years old in good health and CMV-seropositive. CDR3 residues: CASSLPGSGANVLTF. The CDR3, as DNA: TGTGCCAGCAGCTTGCCAGGCTCTGGGGCCAACGTCCTGACTTTC.